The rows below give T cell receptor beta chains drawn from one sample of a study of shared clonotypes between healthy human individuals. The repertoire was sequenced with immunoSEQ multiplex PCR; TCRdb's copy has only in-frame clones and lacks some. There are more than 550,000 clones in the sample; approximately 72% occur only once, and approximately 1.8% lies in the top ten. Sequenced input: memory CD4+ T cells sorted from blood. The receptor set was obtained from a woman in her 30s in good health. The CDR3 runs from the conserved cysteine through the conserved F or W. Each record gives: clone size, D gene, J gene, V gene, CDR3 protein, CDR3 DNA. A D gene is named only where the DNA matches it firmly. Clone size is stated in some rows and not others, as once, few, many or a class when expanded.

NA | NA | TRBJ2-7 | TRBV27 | CASRVDSFSYEQYF | TGTGCCAGCAGGGTGGACAGTTTCTCCTACGAGCAGTACTTC
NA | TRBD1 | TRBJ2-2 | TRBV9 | CASSPQGFNTGELFF | TGTGCCAGCAGCCCACAGGGGTTTAACACCGGGGAGCTGTTTTTT
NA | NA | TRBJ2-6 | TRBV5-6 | CASSLWSGANVLTF | TGTGCCAGCAGCTTGTGGTCTGGGGCCAACGTCCTGACTTTC
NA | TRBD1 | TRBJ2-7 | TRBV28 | CASSQQGVHYEQYF | TGTGCCAGCAGCCAACAGGGGGTACACTACGAGCAGTACTTC
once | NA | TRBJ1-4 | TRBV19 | CASSAGARGEKLFF | TGTGCCAGTTCCGCGGGGGCGCGAGGGGAAAAACTGTTTTTT
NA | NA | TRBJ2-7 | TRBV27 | CASSPGTGYEQYF | TGTGCCAGCAGTCCCGGGACGGGCTACGAGCAGTACTTC
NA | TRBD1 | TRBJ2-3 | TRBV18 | CASSTTGGSTDTQYF | TGTGCCAGCTCAACGACAGGGGGTAGCACAGATACGCAGTATTTT
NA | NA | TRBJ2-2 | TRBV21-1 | CASRRTGGDAGELFF | TGTGCCAGCAGAAGGACAGGGGGCGATGCCGGGGAGCTGTTTTTT
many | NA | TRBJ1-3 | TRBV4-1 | CASSQDGADGNTIYF | TGCGCCAGCAGCCAAGATGGGGCAGATGGAAACACCATATATTTT
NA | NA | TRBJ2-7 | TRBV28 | CASNWGQDYEQYF | TGTGCCAGCAACTGGGGGCAGGACTACGAGCAGTACTTC
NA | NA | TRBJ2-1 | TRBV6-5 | CASSYARSGKYNEQFF | TGTGCCAGCAGTTACGCTAGGAGCGGCAAATACAATGAGCAGTTCTTC
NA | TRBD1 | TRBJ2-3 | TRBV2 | CASSDGTGAADTQYF | TGTGCCAGCAGTGATGGGACAGGGGCCGCAGATACGCAGTATTTT
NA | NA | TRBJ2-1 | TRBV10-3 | CAISAIYNEQFF | TGTGCCATCAGTGCAATTTACAATGAGCAGTTCTTC
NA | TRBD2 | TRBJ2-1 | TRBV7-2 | CASSAGLATYNEQFF | TGTGCCAGCAGCGCGGGACTAGCAACCTACAATGAGCAGTTCTTC
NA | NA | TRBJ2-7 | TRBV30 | CAWRGPVGGGRQYF | TGTGCCTGGAGGGGGCCAGTGGGGGGCGGTCGGCAGTACTTC
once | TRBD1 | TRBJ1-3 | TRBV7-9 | CASSLSGGDTIYF | TGTGCCAGCAGCTTATCAGGGGGTGACACCATATATTTT
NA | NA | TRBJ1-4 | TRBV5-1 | CASSQGTLNEKLFF | TGCGCCAGCAGCCAGGGGACCCTTAATGAAAAACTGTTTTTT
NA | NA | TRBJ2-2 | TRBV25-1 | CASSEYRSRGRAAGELFF | TGTGCCAGCAGTGAATATAGATCCCGCGGCAGGGCCGCCGGGGAGCTGTTTTTT
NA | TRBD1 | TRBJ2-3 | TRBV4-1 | CASSRGQGFSDTQYF | TGCGCCAGCAGCCGGGGACAGGGGTTTTCGGATACGCAGTATTTT
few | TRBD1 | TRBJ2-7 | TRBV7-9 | CASSFTGTDNEQYF | TGTGCCAGCAGCTTTACCGGGACAGATAACGAGCAGTACTTC
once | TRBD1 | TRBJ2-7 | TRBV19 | CASNKRGTGGSKQYF | TGTGCCAGTAACAAACGTGGGACAGGCGGGTCGAAGCAGTACTTC
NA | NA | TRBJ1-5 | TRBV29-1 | CSVVGHGNTQHF | TGCAGCGTTGTGGGACATGGTAACACCCAGCATTTT
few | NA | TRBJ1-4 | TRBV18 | CASSPESSDEKLFF | TGTGCCAGCTCACCGGAGTCCTCGGATGAAAAACTGTTTTTT
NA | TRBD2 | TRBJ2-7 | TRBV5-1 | CASSPLAGGPYEQYF | TGCGCCAGCAGCCCACTAGCGGGAGGCCCCTACGAGCAGTACTTC
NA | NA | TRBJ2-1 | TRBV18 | CASSPRRQVDEQFF | TGTGCCAGCTCACCGCGGCGGCAGGTAGATGAGCAGTTCTTC
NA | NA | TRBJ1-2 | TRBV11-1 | CASSSGRSGYTF | TGTGCCAGCAGCTCCGGGCGAAGCGGCTACACCTTC
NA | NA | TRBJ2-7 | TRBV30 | CAWNRGSAYEQYF | TGTGCCTGGAACCGGGGGAGCGCCTACGAGCAGTACTTC
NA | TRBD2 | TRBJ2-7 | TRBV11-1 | CASSPSGNSYEQYF | TGTGCCAGCAGCCCTAGCGGGAACTCCTACGAGCAGTACTTC
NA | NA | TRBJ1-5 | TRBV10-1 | CASSAQINQPQHF | TGCGCCAGCAGTGCACAGATCAATCAGCCCCAGCATTTT
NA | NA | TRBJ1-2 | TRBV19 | CASSMGQYGYTF | TGTGCCAGTAGTATGGGCCAGTATGGCTACACCTTC
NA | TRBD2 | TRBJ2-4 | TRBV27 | CASRTSGIENIQYF | TGTGCCAGCAGGACTAGCGGGATAGAAAACATTCAGTACTTC
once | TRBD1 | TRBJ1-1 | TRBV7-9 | CASSWDSMNTEAFF | TGTGCCAGCAGTTGGGACAGCATGAACACTGAAGCTTTCTTT
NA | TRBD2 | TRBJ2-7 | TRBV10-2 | CASRSGLAGVYEQYF | TGCGCCAGCAGATCGGGACTAGCGGGAGTCTACGAGCAGTACTTC
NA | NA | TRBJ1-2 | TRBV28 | CASSDRDGNLANYGYTF | TGTGCCAGCAGTGACCGGGACGGTAATCTAGCTAACTATGGCTACACCTTC
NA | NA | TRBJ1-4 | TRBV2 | CASSEGTKEYEKLFF | TGTGCCAGCAGTGAAGGGACGAAAGAATATGAAAAACTGTTTTTT
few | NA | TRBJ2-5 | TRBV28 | CASRSETQYF | TGTGCCAGCAGATCAGAGACCCAGTACTTC